Reported below is one T cell receptor beta chain. Its antigen remains unidentified. Naive-designated CD8 cells lacked CD45RO, were positively enriched for CCR7, and omitted terminally differentiated effector memory CD45RA+ cells. The authors distributed each subset's genomic DNA evenly over several immunoSEQ plates. Produced via immunoSEQ multiplex PCR; TCRdb's table is partial and in-frame only. The sample consists of about 2 million clones, over 85% of them appearing once. The data were obtained in a study of shared clonotypes between healthy human individuals. In the study overall: There were three CD4 naive, three CD4 memory, two CD8 naive and one CD8 memory plates per donor. General study results and limits: Non-shared clonotypes showed lower generation probabilities than clonotypes common to all four donors.

Germline V CDR1 and CDR2: MDHEN, SYDVKM. The CDR3 covers 21 residues. J was trimmed by 1 base and V by 10 bases; bases with no gene match: 26. The TCR originated in a young man in good health. The chain links TRBV28 to TRBJ1-1; TRBD1 agrees at 11 bases. The sequenced material came from naive CD8+ T cells sorted from blood. This chain's CDR3 is CATTVLGQGALTRVRNTEAFF. In DNA form, the CDR3 reads TGTGCCACCACAGTCCTCGGACAGGGGGCCCTTACTCGGGTCCGGAACACTGAAGCTTTCTTT.